The 16 T cell receptor beta chains reported below all come from one sample, sequenced in a study of Ad26.COV2.S vaccination and SARS-CoV-2 variants. Sequenced by immunoSEQ multiplex PCR; TCRdb stores in-frame clones only, minus some. The table records over 400,000 clones, about 92% of them present only once. Treatment denoted: around 19 received Ad26.COV2.S at low or high dose, single or two shots; several received placebo; per-sample allocation not given. Sample collection was performed on day 63 after the first vaccine or placebo injection. The sample in question was peripheral blood, obtained in a trial of Ad26.COV2.S vaccine versus placebo. The origin of the receptors is a person between 18 and 59 years old who received the Ad26.COV2.S COVID-19 vaccine or a placebo.

This clone has a handful of counts. The J gene is TRBJ2-7, the V gene TRBV11-2; D gene uncertain. The CDR3 is made up of 16 amino acids. Looked up from germline, CDR1 is SGHAT and CDR2 is FQNNGV. Trimming removed 0 bases from V and 0 bases from J, with 12 bases in between. The CDR3 is CASSLDLRYISYEQYF. CDR3 coding DNA: TGTGCCAGCAGCTTAGATTTAAGGTACATCTCCTACGAGCAGTACTTC.

The chain combines TRBV3-1 (or the pseudogene TRBV3-2) with TRBJ2-5; D unclear. The germline V and J ends were trimmed by 1 base and 5 bases, with 14 bases remaining between them. This CDR3 has 15 amino acids. The germline CDR1 and CDR2 sequences are LGHDT and YNNKEL (reference sequence). CDR3 nucleotide sequence: TGTGCCAGCAGCCAAGCCGTTATGCCGTCGGAGACCCAGTACTTC. It yields the protein CASSQAVMPSETQYF.

The V gene is TRBV21-1, the J gene TRBJ1-1; the D call in the table, TRBD1, was not verified against the DNA. TRBV21-1 is described as a pseudogene. CDR3 length: 14 amino acids. The CDR3 spells CASSSRDRWTEAFF. In DNA form, the CDR3 reads TGTGCCAGCAGCAGCCGGGACAGATGGACTGAAGCTTTCTTT.

This clone was counted a few times. Germline and junction disagree at one end, which may indicate a read error. J is TRBJ1-2 and V is TRBV12-5; D not certain. CDR1 is LGHNT and CDR2 is FRNRAP in the germline V gene. This CDR3 has 13 residues. CDR3 region: CASSLEPTYGYTF. CDR3 in DNA: TGTGCTAGTAGTTTAGAGCCTACGTATGGCTACACCTTC.

The chain joins TRBV19 to TRBJ2-7; unclear D gene. V dropped 4 bases and J dropped 0 bases, with 10 bases sitting between them. CDR3 length: 14 residues. Germline CDR1 LNHDA, CDR2 SQIVND (reference sequence). CDR3 in amino acids: CASSSQENSYEQYF. The CDR3 DNA reads TGTGCCAGTAGTAGTCAGGAAAACTCCTACGAGCAGTACTTC.

The gene calls are TRBV3-1 (or the pseudogene TRBV3-2) and TRBJ2-1; 15 bases agree with TRBD2. Trimming cost V 4 bases and J 5 bases; bases outside gene matches: 3. This CDR3 has 16 amino acids. Germline V CDR1 and CDR2: LGHDT, YNNKEL (reference sequence). The DNA for the CDR3 is TGTGCCAGCAGCCGAGGACTAGCGGGGGGGGACAATGAGCAGTTCTTC. Its protein is CASSRGLAGGDNEQFF.

DNA for the CDR3: TGTGCCAGCAGCCCGACGAGCGCCGGGACGGGGGCCAACGTCCTGACTTTC. It specifies CASSPTSAGTGANVLTF. This sequence joins TRBV7-9 and TRBJ2-6; the D call may be TRBD1 or TRBD2 (5 bases each). This CDR3 is built from 17 residues. Between the trimmed V and J ends, which lost 5 bases and 4 bases, there was a span of 18 bases. Germline V lookup: CDR1 SEHNR, CDR2 FQNEAQ (reference sequence).

This clone was detected only a few times. This chain links TRBV19 with TRBJ2-3; 8 nucleotides agree with TRBD2. Losses at the gene ends were 0 bases for V and 5 bases for J; bases not matched to a gene: 7. The germline V gene encodes CDR1 LNHDA and CDR2 SQIVND (reference sequence). This CDR3 contains 16 residues. CDR3: CASSIDRGGLGDTQYF. In DNA form, the CDR3 reads TGTGCCAGTAGTATAGATCGGGGGGGCCTTGGAGATACGCAGTATTTT.

This chain connects TRBV20-1 to TRBJ1-1, with D possibly matching TRBD1 (5 bases). Trimming stripped 6 bases from V and 5 bases from J, with 10 bases between. This CDR3 comprises 11 residues. Germline CDR1 reads DFQATT; CDR2 reads SNEGSKA (reference sequence). Here the CDR3 reads CSAIGDTEAFF. For the CDR3, the DNA is TGCAGTGCAATAGGGGATACTGAAGCTTTCTTT.

V usage is TRBV11-2 and J usage is TRBJ1-4, with D possibly matching TRBD1 (6 bases). Looked up from germline, CDR1 is SGHAT and CDR2 is FQNNGV. This CDR3 has 16 amino acids. V gave up 1 base and J gave up 8 bases, with 17 bases separating them. The CDR3 DNA follows: TGTGCCAGCAGCTTAGTCTTCGCGTCTAGGGGGGAAAAACTGTTTTTT. It codes for CASSLVFASRGEKLFF.

V gene TRBV7-8 combines with J gene TRBJ1-5; a weak D match, TRBD1 (5 bases). Germline CDR1 is SGHVS and CDR2 is FQNEAQ. The CDR3 is made up of 13 amino acids. V dropped 4 bases and J dropped 7 bases, with 11 bases sitting between them. CDR3 in amino acids: CASSSRVEQPQHF. The CDR3 nucleotides are TGTGCCAGCAGCTCCAGGGTGGAGCAGCCCCAGCATTTT. Full variable domain (missing parts from reference TRBV7-8 and TRBJ1-5): GAGVSQSPRYKVAKRGQDVALRCDPISGHVSLFWYQQALGQGPEFLTYFQNEAQLDKSGLPSDRFFAERPEGSVSTLKIQRTQQEDSAVYLCASSSRVEQPQHFGDGTRLSIL.

Only one count was recorded for this clone. The chain couples TRBV6-2 or TRBV6-3 to TRBJ2-7; D remains unclear. The length of the CDR3 is 13 residues. Germline V gene lookup returns CDR1 MNHEY and CDR2 SVGEGT. V shed 0 bases and J shed 6 bases, with 9 bases lying between them. CDR3 sequence (DNA): TGTGCCAGCAGTTACTCGGTCCCGAGCGAGCAGTACTTC. Translated: CASSYSVPSEQYF.

This clone was observed a handful of times. This CDR3 is CASNTGGRSYEQYF. CDR3 nucleotide sequence: TGTGCCAGCAACACCGGGGGACGATCCTACGAGCAGTACTTC. The V gene is TRBV27, the J gene TRBJ2-7, with D perhaps TRBD2 (6 bases). The V end lost 7 bases, the J end lost 1 base, and 14 bases lay between the germline ends. The CDR3 has 14 amino acids. CDR1 and CDR2 (germline): MNHEY, SMNVEV (reference sequence).

The chain carries TRBV7-9 and TRBJ2-4, with unresolved D. CDR3 length equals 14 residues. Germline V CDR1 and CDR2: SEHNR, FQNEAQ (reference sequence). The V end was cut by 1 base, the J end by 2 bases, with 6 bases between. CDR3 loop: CASSLGWTKNIQYF. The DNA for the CDR3 is TGTGCCAGCAGCTTAGGGTGGACCAAAAACATTCAGTACTTC.

This chain connects TRBV5-8 to TRBJ1-2, with D perhaps TRBD1 (6 bases). The CDR3 spans 13 residues. Trimming shortened V by 7 bases and J by 4 bases, and 14 bases separated the two germline ends. In germline, CDR1 is SGHTS, CDR2 YDEGEE. CDR3 in DNA: TGTGCCAGCGGCTGGGACACCTTCTATGGCTACACCTTC. Protein: CASGWDTFYGYTF.

The chain combines TRBV13 with TRBJ1-3, with D tentatively TRBD1 (5 bases). V was shortened by 8 bases and J by 1 base, with 12 bases between the two germline ends. The CDR3 consists of 14 residues. The germline CDR1 and CDR2 sequences are PRHDT and FYEKMQ (reference sequence). CDR3 sequence: CASGVRGSGNTIYF. The CDR3 DNA is TGTGCCAGCGGGGTGCGGGGGTCTGGAAACACCATATATTTT.